This T cell receptor beta chain emerged from a study of siplizumab effects on memory and regulatory T cells. General study findings and limits: Confirmation that proliferating Tregs from siplizumab cultures had suppressive function was not obtained. Siplizumab produced a significant reduction in alloreactive sequences that were traceable to unstimulated CD4+ memory cells.

Germline CDR1 and CDR2: MNHNS and SASEGT. There are 13 residues in the CDR3. The ends lost 6 bases at V and 4 bases at J; junction bases unmatched: 2. Data came from immunoSEQ multiplex PCR; TCRdb stores just in-frame clones and leaves some out. The sample contains under 95,000 clones, about 93% of which appear only once. As regards this clone: Its antigen is unidentified.

The rearrangement links TRBV6-1 to TRBJ2-5, with 10 bases fitting TRBD1. The sequence derives from a human donor in good health. Sequenced: non-Treg CD4+ T cells sorted from blood. Here the CDR3 DNA reads TGTGCCAGCAGGACAGGGGGCCGAGAGACCCAGTACTTC. Translating it yields CASRTGGRETQYF.